This T cell receptor (beta chain) was documented in a study of T cell responses to AZD1222 COVID-19 vaccine. Germline CDR1 WSHSY, CDR2 SAAADI. There are 14 residues in the CDR3. The germline V and J ends were trimmed by 0 bases and 6 bases, with 9 bases remaining between them. Repertoires were generated with immunoSEQ multiplex PCR, while TCRdb's copy carries only in-frame clones and drops some. The sample carries fewer than 200,000 clones, about 91% recorded once. The material was peripheral blood, obtained 28 days after the second AZD1222 dose. The receptor's source is an adult who received the AZD1222 COVID-19 vaccine. This chain uses TRBV10-2 with TRBJ1-5, with TRBD1 as a possible D gene (6 bases). CDR3 bases: TGCGCCAGCAGTGAGTCCAGGGGAAGTCAGCCCCAGCATTTT. This encodes CASSESRGSQPQHF.